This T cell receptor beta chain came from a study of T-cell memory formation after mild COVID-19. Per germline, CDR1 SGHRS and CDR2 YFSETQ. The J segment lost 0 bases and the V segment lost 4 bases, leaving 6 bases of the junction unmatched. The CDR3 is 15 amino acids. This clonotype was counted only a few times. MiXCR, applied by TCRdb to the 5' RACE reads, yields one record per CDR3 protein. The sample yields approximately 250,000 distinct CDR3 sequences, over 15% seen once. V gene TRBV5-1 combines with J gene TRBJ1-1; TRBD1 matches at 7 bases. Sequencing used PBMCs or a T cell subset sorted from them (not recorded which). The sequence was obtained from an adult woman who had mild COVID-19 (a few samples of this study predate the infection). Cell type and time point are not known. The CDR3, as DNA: TGCGCCAGCAGCCCGTCGACAGGGATGAACACTGAAGCTTTCTTT. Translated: CASSPSTGMNTEAFF. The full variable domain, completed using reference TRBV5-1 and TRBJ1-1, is KAGVTQTPRYLIKTRGQQVTLSCSPISGHRSVSWYQQTPGQGLQFLFEYFSETQRNKGNFPGRFSGRQFSNSRSEMNVSTLELGDSALYLCASSPSTGMNTEAFFGQGTRLTVV.